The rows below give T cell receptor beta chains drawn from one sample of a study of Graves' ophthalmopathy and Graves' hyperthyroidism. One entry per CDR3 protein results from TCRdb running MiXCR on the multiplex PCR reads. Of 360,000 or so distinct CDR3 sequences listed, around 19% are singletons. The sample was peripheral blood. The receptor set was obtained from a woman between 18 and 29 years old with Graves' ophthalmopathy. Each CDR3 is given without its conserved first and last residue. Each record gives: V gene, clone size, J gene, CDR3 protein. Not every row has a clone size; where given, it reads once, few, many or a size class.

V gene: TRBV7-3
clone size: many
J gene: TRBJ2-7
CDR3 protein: ASSLDRSYEQY

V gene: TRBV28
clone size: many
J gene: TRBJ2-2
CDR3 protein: ASSPPGLANTGELF

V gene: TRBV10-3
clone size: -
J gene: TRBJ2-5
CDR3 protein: AISDREGQETQY

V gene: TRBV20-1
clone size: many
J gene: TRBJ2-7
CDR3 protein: SALCRDRAPYEQY

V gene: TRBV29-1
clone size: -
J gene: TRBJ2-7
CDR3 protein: SVEGGQGAEEQY

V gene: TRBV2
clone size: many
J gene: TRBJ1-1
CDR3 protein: ASGDRVFTLNTEAF

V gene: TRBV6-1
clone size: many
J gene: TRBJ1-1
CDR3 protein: ASSEGIRNTEAF

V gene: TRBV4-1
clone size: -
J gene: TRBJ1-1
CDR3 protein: ASSQGSQGRLNTEAF

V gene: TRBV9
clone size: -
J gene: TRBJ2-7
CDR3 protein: ASSARGESYEQY

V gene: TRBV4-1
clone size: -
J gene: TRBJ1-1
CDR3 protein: ASSQGWTGGRGEAF

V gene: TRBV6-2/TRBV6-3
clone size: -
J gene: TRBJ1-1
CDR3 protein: ASSRRTGGSTEAF

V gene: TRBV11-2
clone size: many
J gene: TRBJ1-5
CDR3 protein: ASSLNGVKNNQPQH

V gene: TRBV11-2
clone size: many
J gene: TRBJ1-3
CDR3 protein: ASSLRQSGNTIY

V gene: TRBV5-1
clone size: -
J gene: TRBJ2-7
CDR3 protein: ASGPGLGVPEQY

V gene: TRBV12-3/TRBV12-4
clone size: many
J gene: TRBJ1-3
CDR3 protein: ASSDMRSSGNTIY

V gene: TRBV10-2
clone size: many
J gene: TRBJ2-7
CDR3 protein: ASSLQNEQY

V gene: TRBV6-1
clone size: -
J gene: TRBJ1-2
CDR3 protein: AITSDGDGYGYT

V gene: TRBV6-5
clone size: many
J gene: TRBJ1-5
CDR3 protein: AHQGNNQPQH

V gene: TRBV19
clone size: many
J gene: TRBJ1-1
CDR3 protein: ASRPAGGRDTEAF

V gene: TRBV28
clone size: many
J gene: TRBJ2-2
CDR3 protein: ASRWGLAGTGELF

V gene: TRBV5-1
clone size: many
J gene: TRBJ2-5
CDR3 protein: ASSLGQGPYQETQY

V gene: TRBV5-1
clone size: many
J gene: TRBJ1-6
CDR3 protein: ASSLGGAGSPLH

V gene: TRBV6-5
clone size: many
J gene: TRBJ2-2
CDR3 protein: ASRVGQKNTGELF

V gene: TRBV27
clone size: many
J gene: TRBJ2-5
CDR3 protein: ASMPQGASKTQY

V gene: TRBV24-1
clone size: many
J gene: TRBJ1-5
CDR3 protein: ATSAQGSQPQH

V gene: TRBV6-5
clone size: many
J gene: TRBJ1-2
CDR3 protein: ASSSGTGSANYGYT

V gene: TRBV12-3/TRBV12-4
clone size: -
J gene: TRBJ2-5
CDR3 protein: ASSLAPAGGFQETQY

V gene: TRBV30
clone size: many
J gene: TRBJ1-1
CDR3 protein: AWNPGNTEAF

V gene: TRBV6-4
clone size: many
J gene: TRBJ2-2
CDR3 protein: ASRDHQGNLRGNTGELF

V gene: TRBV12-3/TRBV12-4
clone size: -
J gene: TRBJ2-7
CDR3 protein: ASRSGTSASYEQY

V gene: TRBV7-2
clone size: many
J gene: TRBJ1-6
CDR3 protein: ASSWRNGSPLH

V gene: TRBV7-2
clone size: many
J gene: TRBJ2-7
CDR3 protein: ASSLAGGGREQY

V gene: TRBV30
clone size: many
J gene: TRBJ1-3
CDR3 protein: AWSVSGRLSGNAIY

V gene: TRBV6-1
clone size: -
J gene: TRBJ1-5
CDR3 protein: ASRKQGFSNQPQH

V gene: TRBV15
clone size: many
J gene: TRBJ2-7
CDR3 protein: ATSTLDYEQY

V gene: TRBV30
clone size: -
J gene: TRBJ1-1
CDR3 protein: AWSLTAGNTEAF

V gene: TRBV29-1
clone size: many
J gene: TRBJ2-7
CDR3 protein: SVGQGIDEQY

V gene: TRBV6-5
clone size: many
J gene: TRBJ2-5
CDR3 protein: ASSFEGTREETQY

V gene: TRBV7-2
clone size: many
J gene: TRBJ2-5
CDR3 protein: ASSPLGGGTQY

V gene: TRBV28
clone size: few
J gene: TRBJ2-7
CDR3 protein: ASSLSPAGEQY

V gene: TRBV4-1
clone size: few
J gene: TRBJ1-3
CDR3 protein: ASSKGGQGNTIY

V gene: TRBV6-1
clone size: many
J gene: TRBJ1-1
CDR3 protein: ASSLDGINTEAF

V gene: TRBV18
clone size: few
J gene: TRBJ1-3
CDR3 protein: ASSPADRSSGNTIY

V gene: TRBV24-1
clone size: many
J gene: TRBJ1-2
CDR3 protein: ATSDHDGGYGYT

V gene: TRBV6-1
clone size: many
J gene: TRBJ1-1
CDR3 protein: ASSVGQGGTEAF

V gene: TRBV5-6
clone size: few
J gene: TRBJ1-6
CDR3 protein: ASSPGAYNSPLH

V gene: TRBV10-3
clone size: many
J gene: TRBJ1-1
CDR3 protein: AISRTLNTEAF

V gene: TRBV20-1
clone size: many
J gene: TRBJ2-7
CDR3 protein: SAREIGLAVYEQY

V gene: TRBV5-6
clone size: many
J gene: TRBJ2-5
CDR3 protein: ASSLVDIRETQY

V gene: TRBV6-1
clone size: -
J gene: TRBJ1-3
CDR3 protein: ASSDLSSGNTIY